Listed here is a single T cell receptor (beta chain). Antigen: not known. This sample was taken from a study of T cells in Graves' hyperthyroidism and ophthalmopathy. The CDR3 regions of TCR beta were amplified from RNA transcripts. HTBI primers were the set used in a first-round RT-PCR of the TCR CDR3. Using its own MiXCR run on the multiplex PCR reads, TCRdb lists one record per CDR3 protein. The repertoire consists of 460,000 or so distinct CDR3 sequences, with approximately 15% occurring once and the leading ten covering around 17%. Study-wide points: Model predictions of ophthalmopathy came a median about 6.3 months before onset.

Unmatched junction bases numbered 12, after V lost 8 bases and J lost 4 bases. The CDR3 runs to 16 residues. The chain has TRBV12-3 or TRBV12-4 and TRBJ1-5; 9 bases are shared with TRBD1. The sequence was collected from a woman under 30 with Graves' hyperthyroidism. Sequenced: blood. In DNA, the CDR3 is TGTGCCAGCTCCGGACAGGGGAATCGTGTTAATCAGCCCCAGCATTTT. The encoded protein is CASSGQGNRVNQPQHF.